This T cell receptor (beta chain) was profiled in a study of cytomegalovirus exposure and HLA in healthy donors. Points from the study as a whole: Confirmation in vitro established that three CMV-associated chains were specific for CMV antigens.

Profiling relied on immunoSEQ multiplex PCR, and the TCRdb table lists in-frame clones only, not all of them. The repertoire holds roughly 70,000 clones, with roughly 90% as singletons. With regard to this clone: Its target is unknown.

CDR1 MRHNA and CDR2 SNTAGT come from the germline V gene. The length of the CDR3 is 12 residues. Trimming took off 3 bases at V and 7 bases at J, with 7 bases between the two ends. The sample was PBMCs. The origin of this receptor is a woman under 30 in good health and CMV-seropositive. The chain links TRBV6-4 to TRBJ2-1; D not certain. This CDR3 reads CASSEGLNEQFF. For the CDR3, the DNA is TGTGCCAGCAGTGAGGGCCTTAATGAGCAGTTCTTC.